Listed below are T cell receptor beta chains from one sample, sequenced in a study of blood T cell repertoires in COVID-19. Repertoires were generated with immunoSEQ multiplex PCR, while TCRdb's copy carries only in-frame clones and drops some. The sample carries about 91,000 clones, about 81% recorded once. The specimen was peripheral blood. The receptor source for this set is a man in his 70s with acute or convalescent COVID-19. Each CDR3 is given with its conserved first and last residue. Each record gives: V gene, D gene, J gene, clone size, CDR3 protein, CDR3 DNA. A D gene is named only where the DNA matches it firmly. The size entry is marked missing in some rows and otherwise reads once, few, many or a size class.

>TRBV6-1|TRBD2|TRBJ2-3|NA
CASSEFLAGADTQYF
TGTGCCAGCAGTGAATTTTTAGCGGGAGCAGATACGCAGTATTTT
>TRBV7-9|TRBD1|TRBJ2-7|NA
CASSQQGYSVEQYF
TGTGCCAGCAGCCAACAGGGGTATTCCGTCGAGCAGTACTTC
>TRBV18|NA|TRBJ1-2|NA
CASSPEDSYYGYTF
TGTGCCAGCTCACCGGAGGACAGTTACTATGGCTACACCTTC
>TRBV19|NA|TRBJ2-3|NA
CASSRTADTQYF
TGTGCCAGTAGTAGGACAGCAGATACGCAGTATTTT
>TRBV6-4|TRBD2|TRBJ2-2|NA
CASSDGLAGGRGSGELFF
TGTGCCAGCAGTGACGGACTAGCGGGAGGTCGGGGCTCCGGGGAGCTGTTTTTT
>TRBV28|NA|TRBJ2-5|NA
CASNPSRLGLETQYF
TGTGCCAGCAACCCCTCTAGGCTAGGACTAGAGACCCAGTACTTC
>TRBV7-8|NA|TRBJ2-3|NA
CASSLWGGHLAPDTQYF
TGTGCCAGCAGCTTATGGGGGGGACACCTCGCCCCAGATACGCAGTATTTT
>TRBV6-5|NA|TRBJ1-4|once
CASSWRQAVNEKLFF
TGTGCCAGCAGTTGGAGACAGGCTGTAAATGAAAAACTGTTTTTT
>TRBV2|NA|TRBJ2-3|NA
CASSLQGGTDTQYF
TGTGCCAGCAGCCTACAGGGTGGCACAGATACGCAGTATTTT
>TRBV18|NA|TRBJ1-5|NA
CASSPPGQGRNQPQHF
TGTGCCAGCTCACCACCGGGTCAGGGCCGCAATCAGCCCCAGCATTTT
>TRBV5-6|TRBD2|TRBJ2-5|NA
CASSWGLAGVETQYF
TGTGCCAGCAGCTGGGGACTAGCGGGAGTAGAGACCCAGTACTTC
>TRBV28|TRBD1|TRBJ2-5|NA
CASSLSGQGRQTQYF
TGTGCCAGCAGTTTATCAGGACAGGGACGACAGACCCAGTACTTC
>TRBV7-2|NA|TRBJ2-4|NA
CASSLALGIAKNIQYF
TGTGCCAGCAGCTTAGCGCTCGGGATAGCCAAAAACATTCAGTACTTC
>TRBV4-2|NA|TRBJ1-5|NA
CASSQGANSNQPQHF
TGTGCCAGCAGCCAAGGGGCGAATAGCAATCAGCCCCAGCATTTT
>TRBV27|TRBD1|TRBJ1-4|NA
CASRQIGTGRNEKLFF
TGTGCCAGCAGACAAATAGGGACAGGGAGAAATGAAAAACTGTTTTTT
>TRBV29-1|TRBD1|TRBJ2-7|NA
CSAGGQGAAYEQYF
TGCAGCGCTGGGGGACAGGGGGCCGCCTACGAGCAGTACTTC
>TRBV6-5|TRBD1|TRBJ1-6|few
CASSSGTGGLNSPLHF
TGTGCCAGCAGTTCCGGGACAGGGGGCCTTAATTCACCCCTCCACTTT
>TRBV7-2|NA|TRBJ2-7|few
CASSQSGFYEQYF
TGTGCCAGCAGCCAGAGCGGGTTCTACGAGCAGTACTTC
>TRBV15|TRBD2|TRBJ2-1|few
CATSETSGLYNEQFF
TGTGCCACCAGCGAAACTAGCGGGCTTTACAATGAGCAGTTCTTC
>TRBV4-3|TRBD2|TRBJ2-2|many
CASSQDLAGRGTGELFF
TGCGCCAGCAGCCAAGACCTAGCGGGAAGGGGCACCGGGGAGCTGTTTTTT
>TRBV24-1|NA|TRBJ1-4|NA
CATSDSGRAERKLFF
TGTGCCACCAGTGATAGTGGGCGGGCAGAACGAAAACTGTTTTTT
>TRBV6-5|NA|TRBJ1-1|NA
CASSSQMLNTEAFF
TGTGCCAGCAGTTCACAAATGCTGAACACTGAAGCTTTCTTT
>TRBV30|NA|TRBJ2-1|NA
CAWSVGGVNNEQFF
TGTGCCTGGAGTGTGGGGGGAGTGAACAATGAGCAGTTCTTC
>TRBV6-5|TRBD1|TRBJ1-5|few
CASSPDRFQPQHF
TGTGCCAGCAGCCCGGACAGGTTTCAGCCCCAGCATTTT
>TRBV9|NA|TRBJ2-2|NA
CASSVEEALGGGELFF
TGTGCCAGCAGCGTAGAAGAGGCCCTAGGAGGCGGGGAGCTGTTTTTT
>TRBV5-1|TRBD2|TRBJ2-5|NA
CASSTLAGGQETQYF
TGCGCCAGCAGCACCTTAGCGGGAGGCCAAGAGACCCAGTACTTC